This T cell receptor (beta chain) was recorded in a study of identical twins. Points from the study as a whole: Among out-of-frame alpha sequences shared by twins, low generation probability occurred in excess. For cord blood, abundant beta clonotypes had fewer insertions, unlike memory repertoires, which showed none.

Via MiXCR, TCRdb re-called the 5' RACE reads, giving one row per CDR3 protein. The sample shows 150,000 or so distinct CDR3 sequences, around 3.5% of them seen only once. This clonotype was found many times. The antigen is unknown. Germline assignment: CDR1 SGHRS and CDR2 YFSETQ. This CDR3 contains 12 residues. Trimming stripped 0 bases from V and 6 bases from J, with 5 bases between. The sample comprised memory T cells sorted from blood. This sequence joins TRBV5-1 and TRBJ2-3; no definite D call. This receptor was taken from a man aged 18 to 29 in good health. The CDR3 DNA is TGCGCCAGCAGCTTGGTGGCGGATACGCAGTATTTT. This translates into CASSLVADTQYF. The full variable domain, completed using reference TRBV5-1 and TRBJ2-3, is KAGVTQTPRYLIKTRGQQVTLSCSPISGHRSVSWYQQTPGQGLQFLFEYFSETQRNKGNFPGRFSGRQFSNSRSEMNVSTLELGDSALYLCASSLVADTQYFGPGTRLTVL.